These 24 T cell receptor beta chains were all obtained from the same sample, sequenced in a study of cytomegalovirus exposure and HLA in healthy donors. Primers included in the PCR were 60 Vbeta and 13 Jbeta primers. Libraries were prepared by immunoSEQ multiplex PCR; TCRdb keeps only in-frame clonotypes and omits some of them. The data contain tens of thousands of clones, around two thirds of them singletons. The sequencing sample was made of PBMCs. The receptors derive from a woman aged 45 to 65 in good health and CMV-seropositive.

The J gene is TRBJ2-1, the V gene TRBV14, with D uncertain. Germline assignment: CDR1 SGHDN and CDR2 FVKESK. This CDR3 comprises 14 residues. V lost 3 bases, J lost 1 base, and 7 bases lay in between. As DNA, the CDR3 is TGTGCCAGCAGCCATGCAGGATCCTACAATGAGCAGTTCTTC. Amino acid sequence: CASSHAGSYNEQFF. The variable domain in full, completed from reference TRBV14 and TRBJ2-1, reads EAGVTQFPSHSVIEKGQTVTLRCDPISGHDNLYWYRRVMGKEIKFLLHFVKESKQDESGMPNNRFLAERTGGTYSTLKVQPAELEDSGVYFCASSHAGSYNEQFFGPGTRLTVL.

This clone was detected once. The chain is built from TRBV13 and TRBJ1-3; unclear D gene. The germline V gene encodes CDR1 PRHDT and CDR2 FYEKMQ (reference sequence). The CDR3 spans 12 residues. The ends were cut back, 4 bases at V and 6 bases at J, with 7 bases in the middle. The CDR3 spells CASSSGKNTIYF. CDR3 DNA sequence: TGTGCCAGCAGCTCCGGGAAAAACACCATATATTTT.

The chain employs TRBV7-9 and TRBJ1-2; D is unclear. The ends were cut back, 1 base at V and 7 bases at J, with 16 bases in the middle. The CDR3 spans 15 residues. The germline CDR1 and CDR2 sequences are SEHNR and FQNEAQ (reference sequence). The CDR3 DNA reads as TGTGCCAGCAGCTTAGTGGTACTCGACGGCGGTGGCTACACCTTC. This encodes CASSLVVLDGGGYTF.

The V call is TRBV6-1, the J call TRBJ1-1; weak D call: TRBD1 (6 bases). This CDR3 is 15 amino acids long. V gave up 3 bases and J gave up 4 bases, with 15 bases separating them. Germline V lookup: CDR1 MNHNS, CDR2 SASEGT. The CDR3 region has the DNA TGTGCCAGCAGTGACTACAGGGCCATGGGCACTGAAGCTTTCTTT. Translated, it gives CASSDYRAMGTEAFF.

The V and J genes are TRBV5-1 and TRBJ1-5, with D perhaps TRBD1 (5 bases). This CDR3 has 16 amino acids. V was clipped by 0 bases and J by 3 bases, with 13 bases between them. The germline V gene encodes CDR1 SGHRS and CDR2 YFSETQ. The CDR3 sequence is CASSLDSRDSNQPQHF. CDR3 in DNA: TGCGCCAGCAGCTTGGACAGTAGGGACTCCAATCAGCCCCAGCATTTT.

This rearrangement joins TRBV20-1 to TRBJ1-4; the D is unclear. This CDR3 contains 11 residues. V was cut by 7 bases and J by 7 bases, with 10 bases left in between. Germline loops: CDR1 DFQATT, CDR2 SNEGSKA (reference sequence). The CDR3 DNA reads TGCAGTGTAGAGGTTGGTGAAAAACTGTTTTTT. Translation gives CSVEVGEKLFF.

As regards this clone: The junction departs from germline at one end; a sequencing error may be responsible. The chain employs TRBV7-9 and TRBJ1-2, with D unclear. The CDR3 consists of 13 residues. Germline V lookup: CDR1 SEHNR, CDR2 FQNEAQ (reference sequence). Written as DNA, the CDR3 is TGTTCCAGCAGCGGGAGCCCGAACTATGGCTACACCTTC. This codes for CSSSGSPNYGYTF.

This rearrangement joins TRBV7-9 to TRBJ2-1; 8 bases align to TRBD1. Germline CDR1 and CDR2: SEHNR and FQNEAQ (reference sequence). J gave up 2 bases and V 4 bases, and 1 base lay outside the gene matches. CDR3 length equals 14 residues. In DNA, the CDR3 is TGTGCCAGCAGCTGGACAGGGCCCTACAATGAGCAGTTCTTC. It codes for CASSWTGPYNEQFF.

As concerns this clone: Within the sample, other DNA sequences also encode this same CDR3. V usage is TRBV5-1 and J usage is TRBJ1-1, with 7 bases fitting TRBD1. The CDR3 extends over 11 amino acids. Trimming cost V 6 bases and J 4 bases; bases outside gene matches: 0. CDR1 is SGHRS, CDR2 YFSETQ, per germline. CDR3 loop: CASTGGTEAFF. The CDR3 nucleotides are TGCGCCAGCACAGGGGGCACTGAAGCTTTCTTT.

The chain couples TRBV5-5 to TRBJ1-1, with D maybe TRBD1 (6 bases). CDR3 length: 15 residues. V lost 4 bases and J lost 4, with 17 bases in between. Germline CDR1 and CDR2: SGHKS and YYEKEE (reference sequence). DNA of the CDR3: TGTGCCAGCAGCGACGTTGGGGGCGCGAGCACTGAAGCTTTCTTT. Translated: CASSDVGGASTEAFF.

In its sample, this clone was seen once. This chain uses TRBV5-1 with TRBJ2-1, with D possibly matching TRBD2 (6 bases). The ends were cut back, 2 bases at V and 2 bases at J, with 11 bases in the middle. Per the germline V gene, CDR1 is SGHRS and CDR2 is YFSETQ. This CDR3 comprises 15 residues. The CDR3: CASSLMVAAYNEQFF. CDR3 nucleotide sequence: TGCGCCAGCAGCTTAATGGTAGCGGCCTACAATGAGCAGTTCTTC.

The J gene is TRBJ1-1, the V gene TRBV7-6, with 7 bases lining up with TRBD1. The CDR3 spans 16 residues. Germline V gene sequence: CDR1 SGHVS, CDR2 FNYEAQ. Unmatched junction bases numbered 10, after V lost 5 bases and J lost 1 base. CDR3 protein: CASSQLWTGENTEAFF. The DNA of the CDR3 is TGTGCCAGCAGCCAACTTTGGACAGGAGAGAACACTGAAGCTTTCTTT.

This clone showed up just once. The genes are TRBV9 and TRBJ2-7; a possible D gene is TRBD1 (7 bases). CDR3 length: 12 amino acids. Trimming took off 3 bases at V and 4 bases at J, with 8 bases between the two ends. Germline loops: CDR1 SGDLS, CDR2 YYNGEE. The CDR3 spells CASSAGGYEQYV. The CDR3 DNA reads as TGTGCCAGCAGCGCAGGGGGGTACGAGCAGTACGTC.

This clone was detected a few times. The chain joins TRBV13 to TRBJ1-3; D remains unclear. Germline CDR1 reads PRHDT; CDR2 reads FYEKMQ (reference sequence). This CDR3 spans 14 amino acids. Trimming left V 0 bases short and J 4 bases short, with 7 bases between. CDR3 residues: CASSLGGRGNTIYF. CDR3 sequence (DNA): TGTGCCAGCAGCTTAGGTGGCAGAGGAAACACCATATATTTT.

The table lists this clone with a few counts. V is TRBV10-3 and J is TRBJ1-3; tentative D call: TRBD1 (6 bases). Germline loops: CDR1 ENHRY, CDR2 SYGVKD. V was trimmed by 10 bases and J by 1 base, leaving 11 bases between them. The CDR3 has 13 amino acids. The CDR3 reads CASRTGSGNTIYF. CDR3 in DNA: TGTGCCAGCAGAACAGGGTCTGGAAACACCATATATTTT.

This rearrangement joins TRBV7-2 to TRBJ2-2; no clear D. Germline V CDR1 and CDR2: SGHTA, FQGNSA. The CDR3 loop spans 14 amino acids. The germline V and J ends were trimmed by 5 bases and 3 bases, with 10 bases remaining between them. This chain's CDR3 is CASSLQEDTGELFF. CDR3 sequence (DNA): TGTGCCAGCAGCCTCCAGGAAGACACCGGGGAGCTGTTTTTT. The full variable domain, with the rest looked up from reference TRBV7-2 and TRBJ2-2, is GAGVSQSPSNKVTEKGKDVELRCDPISGHTALYWYRQSLGQGLEFLIYFQGNSAPDKSGLPSDRFSAERTGGSVSTLTIQRTQQEDSAVYLCASSLQEDTGELFFGEGSRLTVL.

The chain is built from TRBV9 and TRBJ2-1; tentative D call: TRBD1 (5 bases). The CDR3 contains 12 residues. Trimming took 0 bases from V and 9 from J, leaving 7 bases between them. CDR1 is SGDLS, CDR2 YYNGEE, per germline. DNA for the CDR3: TGTGCCAGCAGCGTAGAGGGGCTTGAGCAGTTCTTC. Its protein product is CASSVEGLEQFF. The complete variable domain, with remaining parts taken from reference TRBV9 and TRBJ2-1, reads DSGVTQTPKHLITATGQRVTLRCSPRSGDLSVYWYQQSLDQGLQFLIQYYNGEERAKGNILERFSAQQFPDLHSELNLSSLELGDSALYFCASSVEGLEQFFGPGTRLTVL.

This CDR3 reads CSVARSVYNEQFF. The CDR3 DNA reads as TGCAGCGTTGCCCGATCGGTCTACAATGAGCAGTTCTTC. The chain employs TRBV29-1 and TRBJ2-1; D gene unclear. Germline CDR1 reads SQVTM; CDR2 reads ANQGSEA. CDR3 length: 13 amino acids. V lost 4 bases and J lost 3, with 10 bases in between.

The rearrangement joins TRBV7-3 to TRBJ1-2; the D is unclear. This CDR3 is built from 11 residues. CDR1 is SGHTA and CDR2 is FQGTGA in the germline V gene. The V end was cut by 10 bases, the J end by 8 bases, with 14 bases between. CDR3 region: CAIIPLLGYTF. In DNA form, the CDR3 reads TGTGCCATCATCCCCCTATTAGGCTACACCTTC.

The chain employs TRBV5-4 and TRBJ1-5; 10 bases are a match to TRBD1. There are 14 residues in the CDR3. CDR1 is SGHNT and CDR2 is YYREEE in the germline V gene (reference sequence). The junction had 1 base not matched to a gene; V was cut back by 2 bases and J by 5 bases. The CDR3 here is CASSFGTGDQPQHF. CDR3 coding DNA: TGTGCCAGCAGCTTCGGGACAGGGGATCAGCCCCAGCATTTT.

This sequence joins TRBV2 and TRBJ2-7; 12 nucleotides match TRBD2. The CDR3 contains 15 residues. Losses at the gene ends were 3 bases for V and 3 bases for J; bases not matched to a gene: 3. Germline loops: CDR1 SNHLY, CDR2 FYNNEI. This chain's CDR3 is CASSDLLAGGYEQYF. In DNA form, the CDR3 reads TGTGCCAGCAGTGACTTACTAGCGGGGGGCTACGAGCAGTACTTC.

V is TRBV5-1 and J is TRBJ2-3; TRBD1 aligns across 10 bases. CDR3 length: 15 amino acids. CDR1 is SGHRS, CDR2 YFSETQ, per germline. V was clipped by 2 bases and J by 6 bases; unmatched bases: 6. In DNA, the CDR3 is TGCGCCAGCAGCTTAGGACAGGGGGGTGTGGATACGCAGTATTTT. It specifies CASSLGQGGVDTQYF.

This chain uses TRBV7-9 with TRBJ1-4; the match to TRBD1 covers 8 bases. The CDR3 extends over 17 amino acids. Germline V gives CDR1 SEHNR, CDR2 FQNEAQ (reference sequence). The ends lost 0 bases at V and 1 base at J; junction bases unmatched: 4. The CDR3 DNA follows: TGTGCCAGCAGCTTAGCTCAGGGGGCGAGAACTAATGAAAAACTGTTTTTT. Translating gives CASSLAQGARTNEKLFF. The entire variable domain, with the rest obtained from reference TRBV7-9 and TRBJ1-4, is as follows: DTGVSQNPRHKITKRGQNVTFRCDPISEHNRLYWYRQTLGQGPEFLTYFQNEAQLEKSRLLSDRFSAERPKGSFSTLEIQRTEQGDSAMYLCASSLAQGARTNEKLFFGSGTQLSVL.

This clone was counted a few times. This chain connects TRBV28 to TRBJ2-1; 8 nucleotides line up with TRBD2. J was trimmed by 6 bases and V by 3 bases; bases with no gene match: 4. Per the germline V gene, CDR1 is MDHEN and CDR2 is SYDVKM. This CDR3 spans 14 amino acids. CDR3 loop: CASSLDGGVNEQFF. The DNA of the CDR3 is TGTGCCAGCAGTTTGGACGGGGGGGTCAATGAGCAGTTCTTC.